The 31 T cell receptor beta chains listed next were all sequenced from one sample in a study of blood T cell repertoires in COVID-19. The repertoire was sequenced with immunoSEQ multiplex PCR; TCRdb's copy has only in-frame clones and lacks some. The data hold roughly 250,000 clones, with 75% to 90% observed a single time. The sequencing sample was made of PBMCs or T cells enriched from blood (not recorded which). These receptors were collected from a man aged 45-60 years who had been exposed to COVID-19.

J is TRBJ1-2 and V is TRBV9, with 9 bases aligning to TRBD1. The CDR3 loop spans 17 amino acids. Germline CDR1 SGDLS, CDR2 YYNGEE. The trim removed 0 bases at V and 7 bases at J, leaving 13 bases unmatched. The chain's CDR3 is CASSVAGGGDRVRGYTF. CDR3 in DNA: TGTGCCAGCAGCGTAGCTGGTGGGGGGGACAGGGTGCGTGGCTACACCTTC.

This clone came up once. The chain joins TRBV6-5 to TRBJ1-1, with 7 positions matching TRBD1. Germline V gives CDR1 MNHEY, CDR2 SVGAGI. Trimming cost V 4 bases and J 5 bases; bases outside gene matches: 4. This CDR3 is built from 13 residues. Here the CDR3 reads CASSFDRETEAFF. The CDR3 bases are TGTGCCAGCAGTTTCGACAGGGAGACTGAAGCTTTCTTT.

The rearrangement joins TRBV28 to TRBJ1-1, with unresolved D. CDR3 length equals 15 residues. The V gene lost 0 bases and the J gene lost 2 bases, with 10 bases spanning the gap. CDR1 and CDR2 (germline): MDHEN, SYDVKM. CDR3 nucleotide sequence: TGTGCCAGCAGTTTATGGCGGCAGCTTAACACTGAAGCTTTCTTT. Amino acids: CASSLWRQLNTEAFF.

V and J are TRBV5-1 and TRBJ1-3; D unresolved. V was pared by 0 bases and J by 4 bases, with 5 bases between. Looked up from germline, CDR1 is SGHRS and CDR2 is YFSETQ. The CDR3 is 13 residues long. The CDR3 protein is CASSLETGNTIYF. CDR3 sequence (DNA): TGCGCCAGCAGCTTGGAGACAGGAAACACCATATATTTT.

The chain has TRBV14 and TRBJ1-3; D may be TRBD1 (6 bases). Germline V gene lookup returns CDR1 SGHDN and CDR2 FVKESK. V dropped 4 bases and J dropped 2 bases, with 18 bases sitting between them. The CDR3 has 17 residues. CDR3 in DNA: TGTGCCAGCAGCCCACTCTCGTTTACAGGGCCTGGAAACACCATATATTTT. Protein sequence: CASSPLSFTGPGNTIYF.

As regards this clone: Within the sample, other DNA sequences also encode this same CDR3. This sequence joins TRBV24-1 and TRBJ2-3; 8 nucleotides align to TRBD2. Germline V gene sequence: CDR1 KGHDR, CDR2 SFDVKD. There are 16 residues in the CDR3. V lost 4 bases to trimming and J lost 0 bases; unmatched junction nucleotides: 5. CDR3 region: CATSDYSGVSTDTQYF. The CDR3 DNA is TGTGCCACCAGTGACTATAGCGGGGTCAGCACAGATACGCAGTATTTT.

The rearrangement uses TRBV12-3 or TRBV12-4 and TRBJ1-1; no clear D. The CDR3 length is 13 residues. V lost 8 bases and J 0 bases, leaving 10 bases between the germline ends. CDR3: CASGQRMNTEAFF. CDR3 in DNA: TGTGCCAGCGGGCAGCGGATGAACACTGAAGCTTTCTTT.

CDR3 coding DNA: TGTGCCAGCAGCCCTACCCGACTAGCGGGAGACCTTTACAATGAGCAGTTCTTC. This gives the protein CASSPTRLAGDLYNEQFF. The chain is built from TRBV6-2 or TRBV6-3 and TRBJ2-1, with 12 bases aligning to TRBD2. After removal of 6 bases from V and 4 bases from J, the junction contained 13 bases not matched to a gene. The CDR3 loop spans 18 amino acids. Germline-derived CDR1 and CDR2 are MNHEY and SVGEGT.

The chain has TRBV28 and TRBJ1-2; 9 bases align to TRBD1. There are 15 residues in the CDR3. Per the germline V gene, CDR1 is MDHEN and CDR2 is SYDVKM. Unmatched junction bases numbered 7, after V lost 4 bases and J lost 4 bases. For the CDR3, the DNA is TGTGCCAGCAGTTGGACAGGGGAGGAGTCCTATGGCTACACCTTC. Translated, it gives CASSWTGEESYGYTF.

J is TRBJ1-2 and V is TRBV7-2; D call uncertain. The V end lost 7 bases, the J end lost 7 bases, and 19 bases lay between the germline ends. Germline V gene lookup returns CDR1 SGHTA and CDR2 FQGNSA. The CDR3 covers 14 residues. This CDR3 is CASTRGQLEGGYTF. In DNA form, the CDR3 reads TGTGCCAGCACCCGTGGGCAGTTAGAGGGTGGCTACACCTTC. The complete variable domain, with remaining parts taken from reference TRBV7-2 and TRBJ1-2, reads GAGVSQSPSNKVTEKGKDVELRCDPISGHTALYWYRQSLGQGLEFLIYFQGNSAPDKSGLPSDRFSAERTGGSVSTLTIQRTQQEDSAVYLCASTRGQLEGGYTFGSGTRLTVV.

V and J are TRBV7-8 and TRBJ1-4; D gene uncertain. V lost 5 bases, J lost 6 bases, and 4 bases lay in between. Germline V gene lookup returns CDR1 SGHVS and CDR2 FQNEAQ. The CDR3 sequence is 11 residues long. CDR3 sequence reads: CASSRDEKLFF. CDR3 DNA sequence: TGTGCCAGCAGCCGCGATGAAAAACTGTTTTTT.

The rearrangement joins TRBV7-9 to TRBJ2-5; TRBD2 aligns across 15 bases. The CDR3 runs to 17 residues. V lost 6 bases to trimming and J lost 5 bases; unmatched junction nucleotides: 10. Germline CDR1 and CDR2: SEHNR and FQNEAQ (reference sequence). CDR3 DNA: TGTGCCAGCAGTTTACCGGGACTAGCGGGGGGTTTGGAGACCCAGTACTTC. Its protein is CASSLPGLAGGLETQYF.

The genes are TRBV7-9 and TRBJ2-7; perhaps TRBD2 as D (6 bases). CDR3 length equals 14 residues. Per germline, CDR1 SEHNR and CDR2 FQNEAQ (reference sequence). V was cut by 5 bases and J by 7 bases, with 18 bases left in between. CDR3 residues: CASSLPGSTSEQYV. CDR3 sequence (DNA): TGTGCCAGCAGCCTCCCGGGTTCGACTAGTGAGCAGTACGTC.

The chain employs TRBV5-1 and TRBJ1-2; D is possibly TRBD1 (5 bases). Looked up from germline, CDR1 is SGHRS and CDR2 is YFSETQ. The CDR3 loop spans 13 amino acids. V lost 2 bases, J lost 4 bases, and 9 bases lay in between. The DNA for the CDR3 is TGCGCCAGCAGCTTCAGGGATGCCTATGGCTACACCTTC. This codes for CASSFRDAYGYTF.

The CDR3 reads CASSLEGGLGGYTF. The CDR3 DNA is TGCGCCAGCAGCTTGGAAGGGGGATTGGGCGGCTACACCTTC. The rearrangement links TRBV5-1 to TRBJ1-2, with D perhaps matching TRBD1 (6 bases). Germline lookup yields CDR1 SGHRS and CDR2 YFSETQ. This CDR3 is built from 14 residues. V lost 0 bases to trimming and J lost 8 bases, with 14 bases between them.

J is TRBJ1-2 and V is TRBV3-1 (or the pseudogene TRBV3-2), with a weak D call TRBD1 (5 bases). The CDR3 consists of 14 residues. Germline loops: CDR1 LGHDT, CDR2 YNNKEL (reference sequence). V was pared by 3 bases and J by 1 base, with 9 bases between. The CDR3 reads CASSQGPGNYGYTF. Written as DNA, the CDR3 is TGTGCCAGCAGCCAGGGGCCCGGTAACTATGGCTACACCTTC.

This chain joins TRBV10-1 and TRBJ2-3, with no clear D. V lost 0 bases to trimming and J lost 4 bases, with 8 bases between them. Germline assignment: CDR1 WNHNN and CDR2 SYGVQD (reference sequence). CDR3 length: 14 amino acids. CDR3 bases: TGCGCCAGCAGTGAGTCGGCAGTGGCAGATACGCAGTATTTT. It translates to CASSESAVADTQYF.

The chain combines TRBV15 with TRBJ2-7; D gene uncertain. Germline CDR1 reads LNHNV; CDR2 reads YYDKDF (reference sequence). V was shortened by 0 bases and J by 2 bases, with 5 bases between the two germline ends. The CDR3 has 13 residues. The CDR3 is CATSRDGAYEQYF. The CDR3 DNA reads TGTGCCACCAGCAGAGATGGAGCCTACGAGCAGTACTTC.

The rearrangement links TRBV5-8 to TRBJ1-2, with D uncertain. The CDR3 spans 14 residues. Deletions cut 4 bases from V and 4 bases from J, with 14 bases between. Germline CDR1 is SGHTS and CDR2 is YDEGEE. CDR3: CASSLDSRAYGYTF. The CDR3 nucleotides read TGTGCCAGCAGCCTGGACTCCCGAGCCTATGGCTACACCTTC.

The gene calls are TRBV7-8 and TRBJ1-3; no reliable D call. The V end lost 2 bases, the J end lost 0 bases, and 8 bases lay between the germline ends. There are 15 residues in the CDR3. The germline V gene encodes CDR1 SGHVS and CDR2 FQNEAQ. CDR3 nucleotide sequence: TGTGCCAGCAGCTTATGGCCCATCTCTGGAAACACCATATATTTT. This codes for CASSLWPISGNTIYF.

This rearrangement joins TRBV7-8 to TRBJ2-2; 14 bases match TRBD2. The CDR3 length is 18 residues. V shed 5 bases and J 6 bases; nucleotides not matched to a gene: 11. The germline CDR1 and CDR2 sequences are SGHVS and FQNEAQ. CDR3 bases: TGTGCCAGCAGCGCCCGACTAGCGGGAGGGCACTCGGCCGGGGAGCTGTTTTTT. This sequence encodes CASSARLAGGHSAGELFF. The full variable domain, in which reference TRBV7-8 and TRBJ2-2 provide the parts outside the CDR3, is GAGVSQSPRYKVAKRGQDVALRCDPISGHVSLFWYQQALGQGPEFLTYFQNEAQLDKSGLPSDRFFAERPEGSVSTLKIQRTQQEDSAVYLCASSARLAGGHSAGELFFGEGSRLTVL.

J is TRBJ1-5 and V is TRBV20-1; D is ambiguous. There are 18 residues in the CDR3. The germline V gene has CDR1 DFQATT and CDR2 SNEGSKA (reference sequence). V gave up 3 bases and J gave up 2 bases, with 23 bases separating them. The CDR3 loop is CSASMARQVRMGNQPQHF. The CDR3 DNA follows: TGCAGTGCTAGTATGGCGAGACAAGTAAGGATGGGCAATCAGCCCCAGCATTTT.

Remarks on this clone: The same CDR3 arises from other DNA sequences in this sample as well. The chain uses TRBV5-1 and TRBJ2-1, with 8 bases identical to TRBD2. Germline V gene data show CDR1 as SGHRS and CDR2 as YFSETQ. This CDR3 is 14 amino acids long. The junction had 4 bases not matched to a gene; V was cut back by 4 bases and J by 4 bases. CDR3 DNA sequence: TGCGCCAGCAGCGGCGGGGGGCTGTACAATGAGCAGTTCTTC. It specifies CASSGGGLYNEQFF.

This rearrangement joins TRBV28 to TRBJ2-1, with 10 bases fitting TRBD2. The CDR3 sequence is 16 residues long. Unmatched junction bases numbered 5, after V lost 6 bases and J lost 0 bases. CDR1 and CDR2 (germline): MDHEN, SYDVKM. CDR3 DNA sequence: TGTGCCAGCAGGCCAACTAGCGGGAACTCCTACAATGAGCAGTTCTTC. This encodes CASRPTSGNSYNEQFF.

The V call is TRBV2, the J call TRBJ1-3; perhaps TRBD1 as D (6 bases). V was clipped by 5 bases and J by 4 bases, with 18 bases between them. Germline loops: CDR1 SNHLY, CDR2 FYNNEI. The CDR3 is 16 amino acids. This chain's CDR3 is CASSYTPGGLGNTIYF. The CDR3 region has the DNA TGTGCCAGCAGTTACACGCCGGGGGGGCTAGGAAACACCATATATTTT.

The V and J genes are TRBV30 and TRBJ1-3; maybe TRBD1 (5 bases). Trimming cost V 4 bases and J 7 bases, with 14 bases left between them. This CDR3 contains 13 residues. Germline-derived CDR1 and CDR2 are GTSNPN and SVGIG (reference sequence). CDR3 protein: CAWNTGPWNTIYF. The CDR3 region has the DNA TGTGCCTGGAATACAGGTCCGTGGAACACCATATATTTT.

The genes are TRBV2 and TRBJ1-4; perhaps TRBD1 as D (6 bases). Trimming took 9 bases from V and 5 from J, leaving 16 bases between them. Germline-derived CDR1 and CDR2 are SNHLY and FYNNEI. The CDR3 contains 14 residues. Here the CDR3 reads CARRGGPRNEKLFF. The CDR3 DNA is TGTGCCAGGAGGGGGGGGCCCCGCAATGAAAAACTGTTTTTT.

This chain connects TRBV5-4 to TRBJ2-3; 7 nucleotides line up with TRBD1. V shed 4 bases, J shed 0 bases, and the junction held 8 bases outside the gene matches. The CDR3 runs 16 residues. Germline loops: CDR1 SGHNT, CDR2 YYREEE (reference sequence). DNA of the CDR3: TGTGCCAGCAGCACTTCAGCCAGGGGGAGCACAGATACGCAGTATTTT. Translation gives CASSTSARGSTDTQYF.

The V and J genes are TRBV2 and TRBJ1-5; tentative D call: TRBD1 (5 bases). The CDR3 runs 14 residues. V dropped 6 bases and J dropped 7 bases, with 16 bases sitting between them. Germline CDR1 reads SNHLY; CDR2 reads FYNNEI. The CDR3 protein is CASSRGHPEQPQHF. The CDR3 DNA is TGTGCCAGCAGCCGCGGACACCCGGAGCAGCCCCAGCATTTT.

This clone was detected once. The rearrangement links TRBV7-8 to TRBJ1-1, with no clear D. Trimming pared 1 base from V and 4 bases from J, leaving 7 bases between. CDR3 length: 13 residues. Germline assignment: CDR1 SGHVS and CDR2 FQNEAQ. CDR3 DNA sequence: TGTGCCAGCAGCTTAGATCTAGGCACTGAAGCTTTCTTT. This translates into CASSLDLGTEAFF.

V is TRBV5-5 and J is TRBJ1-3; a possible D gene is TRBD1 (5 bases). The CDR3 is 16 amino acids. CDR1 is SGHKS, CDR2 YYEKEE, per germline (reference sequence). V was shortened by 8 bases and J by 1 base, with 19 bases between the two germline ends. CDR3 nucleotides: TGTGCCAGTGGCGTGACAGCGGGGTATTCTGGAAACACCATATATTTT. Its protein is CASGVTAGYSGNTIYF.